This paragraph reports one T cell receptor (beta chain). This CDR3 is built from 14 residues. CDR1 is SGHVS and CDR2 is FQNEAQ in the germline V gene. V was pared by 0 bases and J by 4 bases, with 9 bases between. Primers: 60 Vbeta forward and 13 Jbeta reverse. Measured with immunoSEQ multiplex PCR; TCRdb has only the in-frame clones, and not every one. The sample yields fewer than 200,000 clones, roughly 71% seen once. These data are taken from a study of cytomegalovirus exposure and HLA in healthy donors. J is TRBJ1-2 and V is TRBV7-8, with D possibly being TRBD1 (6 bases). The sample comprised PBMCs. The source of this sequence is a woman between 50 and 59 years old in good health and CMV-seropositive. CDR3 loop: CASSLAQGGYGYTF. Here the CDR3 DNA reads TGTGCCAGCAGCTTAGCACAGGGTGGCTATGGCTACACCTTC.